These T cell receptor beta chains were read from a single sample in a study of tumor-infiltrating lymphocytes in primary liver carcinoma. TCRdb redid the calling of the multiplex PCR reads with MiXCR, one entry per CDR3 protein. The data hold around 78,000 distinct CDR3 sequences, with 71% observed a single time. Sequencing was done on a sample of liver tumor tissue from sampling region 4. These receptors originate from an older woman with primary liver carcinoma and hepatitis B virus infection. Each CDR3 is given with its conserved first and last residue.

TRBV2,CASSEESDNEQFF
TRBV6-5,CASKLIPGGNTEAFF
TRBV10-3,CAISDPPDRERTEAFF
TRBV7-9,CASSLANVEQFF
TRBV6-5,CASGEIAGGRRDTQHF
TRBV20-1,CSAPLTGAGTEAFF
TRBV20-1,CSARSLGGYQETQYF
TRBV6-1,CISSVRDSYYKQYF
TRBV29-1,CSFGAYSEQFF
TRBV18,CASSPRSANTGELFF
TRBV5-1,CASSFQGNAGGLFF
TRBV5-1,CASSSRETGELFF
TRBV10-1,CASNKGSAGKLFF
TRBV11-2,CAGTTPVREARGEQYF
TRBV5-1,CASSLETSGQGNTQYF
TRBV29-1,CSVEGGRATDTQYF
TRBV7-8,CASGLGAPGNNIQYF
TRBV14,CASTQDPDLNYDYTF
TRBV11-2,CTSRSHLGQIYEQYF
TRBV6-6,CTSSYGTGEAFF
TRBV6-2/TRBV6-3,CTSRLQREGPYEQYF
TRBV2,CASNRLAGTGELFF
TRBV11-3,CASSLVSGGIDTQYF
TRBV6-5,CAISLNPFTEALF
TRBV6-5,CATGLYDQYF
TRBV6-5,CVSISSGTGYNEQFF
TRBV28,CASSFWQEAQPQHF